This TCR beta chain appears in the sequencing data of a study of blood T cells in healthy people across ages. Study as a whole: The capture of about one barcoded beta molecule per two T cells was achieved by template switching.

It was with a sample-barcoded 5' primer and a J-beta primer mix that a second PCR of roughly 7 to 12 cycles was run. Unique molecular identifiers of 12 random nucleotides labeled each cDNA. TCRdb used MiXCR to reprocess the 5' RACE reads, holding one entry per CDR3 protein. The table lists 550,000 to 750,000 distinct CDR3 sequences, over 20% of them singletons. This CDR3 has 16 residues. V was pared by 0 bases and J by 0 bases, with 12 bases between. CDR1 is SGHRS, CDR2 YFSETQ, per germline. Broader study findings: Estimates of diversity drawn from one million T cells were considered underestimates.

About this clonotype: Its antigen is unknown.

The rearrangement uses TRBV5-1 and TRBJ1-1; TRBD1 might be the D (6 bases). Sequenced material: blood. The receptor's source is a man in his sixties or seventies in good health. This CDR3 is CASSLAGGGVNTEAFF. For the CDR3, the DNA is TGCGCCAGCAGCTTGGCGGGGGGCGGAGTGAACACTGAAGCTTTCTTT. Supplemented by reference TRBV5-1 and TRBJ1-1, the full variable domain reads KAGVTQTPRYLIKTRGQQVTLSCSPISGHRSVSWYQQTPGQGLQFLFEYFSETQRNKGNFPGRFSGRQFSNSRSEMNVSTLELGDSALYLCASSLAGGGVNTEAFFGQGTRLTVV.